Below, 5 T cell receptor beta chains from the same sample are listed, as sequenced in a study of CD8+ T cells in alopecia areata. Reverse transcription of extracted RNA yielded cDNA, which provided the sequencing template. Here immunoSEQ multiplex PCR was the method, and the copy in TCRdb shows in-frame clones only, minus some. Of under 95,000 clones listed, about 71% were seen once; the top ten hold 17%. Treatment specified: oral pan-JAK inhibitor, 5-10 mg twice daily. The starting material was CD8+ T cells sorted from blood, obtained at approximately week 44, from a patient treated with tofacitinib. These receptors were collected from a human donor with alopecia areata.

The chain has TRBV2 and TRBJ2-3, with D uncertain. Germline V gene lookup returns CDR1 SNHLY and CDR2 FYNNEI. V was shortened by 4 bases and J by 0 bases, with 11 bases between the two germline ends. The CDR3 runs to 15 residues. CDR3 residues: CASSGLQSSTDTQYF. The DNA of the CDR3 is TGTGCCAGCAGTGGACTCCAGTCTAGCACAGATACGCAGTATTTT.

The V gene is TRBV6-6, the J gene TRBJ2-6; D may match TRBD1 or TRBD2 (7 bases each). Germline CDR1 and CDR2: MNHNY and SVGAGI (reference sequence). V gave up 5 bases and J gave up 9 bases, with 17 bases separating them. The CDR3 runs to 15 residues. Here the CDR3 DNA reads TGTGCCAGCAGTCCTCGACAGGGACTAAACAACGTCCTGACTTTC. This codes for CASSPRQGLNNVLTF.

The V gene is TRBV7-9, the J gene TRBJ2-1; TRBD2 might be the D (6 bases). Trimming shortened V by 5 bases and J by 15 bases, and 26 bases separated the two germline ends. The CDR3 has 15 residues. Per germline, CDR1 SEHNR and CDR2 FQNEAQ (reference sequence). The CDR3 DNA is TGTGCCAGCAGCCCACTCGTCGGTACTAGCCCAAGGCGGTTCTTC. Amino acids: CASSPLVGTSPRRFF.

The V and J genes are TRBV10-2 and TRBJ1-6; 8 nucleotides agree with TRBD1. The CDR3 is 16 amino acids. Per the germline V gene, CDR1 is WSHSY and CDR2 is SAAADI. J lost 9 bases, V lost 0 bases, and 7 bases had no gene match. The CDR3 DNA reads as TGCGCCAGCAGTGAGTCGCCAGGGGGCTGGGGTTCACCCCTCCACTTT. Encoded protein: CASSESPGGWGSPLHF.

CDR3 in amino acids: CASSLGQGAFF. CDR3 in DNA: TGTGCCAGCAGTTTAGGACAAGGAGCTTTCTTT. The chain recombines TRBV7-3 with TRBJ1-1, with D tentatively TRBD1 (5 bases). Trimming removed 6 bases at V and 10 bases at J, with 12 bases between. Germline loops: CDR1 SGHTA, CDR2 FQGTGA. There are 11 residues in the CDR3.